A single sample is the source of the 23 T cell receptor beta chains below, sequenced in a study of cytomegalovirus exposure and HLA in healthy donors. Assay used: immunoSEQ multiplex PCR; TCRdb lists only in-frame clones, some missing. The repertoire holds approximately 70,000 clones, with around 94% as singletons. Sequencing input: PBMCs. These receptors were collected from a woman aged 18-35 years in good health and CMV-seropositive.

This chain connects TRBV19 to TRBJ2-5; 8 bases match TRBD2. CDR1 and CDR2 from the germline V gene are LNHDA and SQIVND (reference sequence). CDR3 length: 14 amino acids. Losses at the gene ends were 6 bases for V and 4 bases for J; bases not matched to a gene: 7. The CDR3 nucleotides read TGTGCCAGTAGCCAAGCGGGAGTACTAGAGACCCAGTACTTC. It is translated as CASSQAGVLETQYF.

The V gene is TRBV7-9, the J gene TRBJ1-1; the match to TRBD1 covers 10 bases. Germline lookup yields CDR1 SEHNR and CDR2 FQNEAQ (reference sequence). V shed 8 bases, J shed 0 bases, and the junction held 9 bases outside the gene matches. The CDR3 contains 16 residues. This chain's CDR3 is CASLLRDRGLNTEAFF. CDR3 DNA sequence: TGTGCCAGCCTACTCCGGGACAGGGGATTGAACACTGAAGCTTTCTTT.

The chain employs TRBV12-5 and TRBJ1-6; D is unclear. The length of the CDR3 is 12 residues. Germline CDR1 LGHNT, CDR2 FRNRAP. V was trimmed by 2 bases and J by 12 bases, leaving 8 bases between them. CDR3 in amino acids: CASGLPGVPLHF. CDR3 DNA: TGTGCTAGTGGTTTGCCCGGGGTACCCCTCCACTTT.

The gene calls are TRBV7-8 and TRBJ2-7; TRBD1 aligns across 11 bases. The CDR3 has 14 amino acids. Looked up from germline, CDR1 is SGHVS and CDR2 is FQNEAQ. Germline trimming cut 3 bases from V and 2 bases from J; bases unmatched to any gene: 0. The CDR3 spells CASSLGQGAYEQYF. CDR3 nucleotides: TGTGCCAGCAGCTTGGGACAGGGGGCCTACGAGCAGTACTTC.

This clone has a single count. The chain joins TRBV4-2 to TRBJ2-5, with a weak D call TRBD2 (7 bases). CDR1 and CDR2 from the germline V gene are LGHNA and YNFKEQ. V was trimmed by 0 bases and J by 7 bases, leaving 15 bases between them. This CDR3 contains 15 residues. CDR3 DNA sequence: TGTGCCAGCAGCCAAGAGGGGGGCGGGAGTTTGACCCAGTACTTC. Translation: CASSQEGGGSLTQYF.

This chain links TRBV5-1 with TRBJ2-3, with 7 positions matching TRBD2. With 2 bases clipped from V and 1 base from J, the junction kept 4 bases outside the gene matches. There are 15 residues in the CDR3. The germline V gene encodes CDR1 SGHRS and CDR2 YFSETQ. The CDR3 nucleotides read TGCGCCAGCAGCTTCAAAGCGGGGCGCACAGATACGCAGTATTTT. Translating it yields CASSFKAGRTDTQYF.

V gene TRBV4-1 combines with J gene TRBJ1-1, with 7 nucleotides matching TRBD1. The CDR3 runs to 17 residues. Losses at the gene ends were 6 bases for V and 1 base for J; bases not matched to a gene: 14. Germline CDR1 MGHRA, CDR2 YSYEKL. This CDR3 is CASRSKKGGPGNTEAFF. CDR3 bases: TGCGCCAGCAGATCGAAAAAAGGGGGCCCGGGGAACACTGAAGCTTTCTTT.

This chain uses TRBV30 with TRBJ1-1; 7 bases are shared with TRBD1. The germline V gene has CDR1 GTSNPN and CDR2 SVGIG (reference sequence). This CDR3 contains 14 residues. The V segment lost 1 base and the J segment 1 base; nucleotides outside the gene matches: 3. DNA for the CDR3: TGTGCCTGGAGTGAACAGGGGTGGAACACTGAAGCTTTCTTT. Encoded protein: CAWSEQGWNTEAFF.

The CDR3 DNA reads TGTGCCAGCAGTTGGCGGGGCCAAGAGACCCAGTACTTC. The encoded protein is CASSWRGQETQYF. This sequence joins TRBV27 and TRBJ2-5; D perhaps matches TRBD2 (6 bases). The germline CDR1 and CDR2 sequences are MNHEY and SMNVEV (reference sequence). With 4 bases removed from V and 1 base from J, the gap between germline ends came to 7 bases. The CDR3 is 13 residues long.

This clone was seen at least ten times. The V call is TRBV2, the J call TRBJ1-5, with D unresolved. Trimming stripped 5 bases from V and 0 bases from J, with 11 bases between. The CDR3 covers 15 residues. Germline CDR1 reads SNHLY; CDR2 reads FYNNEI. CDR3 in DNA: TGTGCCAGCAGTCTTCGTCGAGATAGCAATCAGCCCCAGCATTTT. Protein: CASSLRRDSNQPQHF.

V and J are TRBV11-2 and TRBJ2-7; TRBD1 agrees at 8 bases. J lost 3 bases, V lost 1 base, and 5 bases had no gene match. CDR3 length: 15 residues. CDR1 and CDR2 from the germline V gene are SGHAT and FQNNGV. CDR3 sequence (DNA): TGTGCCAGCAGCTTAGTATCGACAGGGGACTACGAGCAGTACTTC. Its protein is CASSLVSTGDYEQYF.

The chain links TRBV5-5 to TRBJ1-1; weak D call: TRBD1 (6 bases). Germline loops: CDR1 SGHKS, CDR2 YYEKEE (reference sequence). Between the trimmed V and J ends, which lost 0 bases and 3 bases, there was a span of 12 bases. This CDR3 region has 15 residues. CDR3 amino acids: CASSLVLGADTEAFF. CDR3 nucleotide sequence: TGTGCCAGCAGCTTGGTTCTGGGGGCGGACACTGAAGCTTTCTTT.

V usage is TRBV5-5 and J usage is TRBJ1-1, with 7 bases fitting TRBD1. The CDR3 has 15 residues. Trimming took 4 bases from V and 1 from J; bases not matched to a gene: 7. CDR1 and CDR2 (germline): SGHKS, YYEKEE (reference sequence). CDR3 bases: TGTGCCAGCAGCCATACGACAGGGCAGAACACTGAAGCTTTCTTT. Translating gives CASSHTTGQNTEAFF. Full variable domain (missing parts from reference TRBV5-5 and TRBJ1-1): DAGVTQSPTHLIKTRGQQVTLRCSPISGHKSVSWYQQVLGQGPQFIFQYYEKEERGRGNFPDRFSARQFPNYSSELNVNALLLGDSALYLCASSHTTGQNTEAFFGQGTRLTVV.

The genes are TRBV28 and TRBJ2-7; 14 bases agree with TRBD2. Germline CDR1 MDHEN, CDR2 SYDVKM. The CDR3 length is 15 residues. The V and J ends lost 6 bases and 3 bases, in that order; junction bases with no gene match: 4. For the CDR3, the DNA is TGTGCCAGCAGAATGGGACTAGCGGGAGTCTACGAGCAGTACTTC. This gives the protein CASRMGLAGVYEQYF.

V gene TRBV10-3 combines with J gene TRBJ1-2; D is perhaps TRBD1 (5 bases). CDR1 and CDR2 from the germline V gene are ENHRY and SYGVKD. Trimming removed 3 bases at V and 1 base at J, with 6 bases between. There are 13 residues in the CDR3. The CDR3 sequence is CAISDRVNYGYTF. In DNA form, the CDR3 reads TGTGCCATCAGTGACAGGGTTAACTATGGCTACACCTTC.

The CDR3 DNA reads TGCGCCAGCAGCCGAGAGGACAGGGACTACGAGCAGTACTTC. Its translation: CASSREDRDYEQYF. The chain carries TRBV4-1 and TRBJ2-5; TRBD1 agrees at 8 bases. The end of the DNA is better explained by TRBJ2-7, so the J call may be wrong. There are 14 residues in the CDR3. Germline V lookup: CDR1 MGHRA, CDR2 YSYEKL.

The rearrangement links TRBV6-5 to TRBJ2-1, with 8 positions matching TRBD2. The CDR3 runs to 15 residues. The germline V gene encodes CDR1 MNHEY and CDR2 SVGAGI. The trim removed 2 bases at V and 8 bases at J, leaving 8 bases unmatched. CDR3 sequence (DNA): TGTGCCAGCAGTTACGTCGGGGGGGCCAACCATGAGCAGTTCTTC. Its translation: CASSYVGGANHEQFF.

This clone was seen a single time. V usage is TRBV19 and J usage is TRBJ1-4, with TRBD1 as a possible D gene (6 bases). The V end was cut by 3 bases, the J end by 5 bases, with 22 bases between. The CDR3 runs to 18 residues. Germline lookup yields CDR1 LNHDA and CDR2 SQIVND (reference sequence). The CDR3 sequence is CASSIPHHRVGRNEKLFF. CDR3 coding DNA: TGTGCCAGTAGTATCCCTCACCACAGGGTCGGTCGAAATGAAAAACTGTTTTTT.

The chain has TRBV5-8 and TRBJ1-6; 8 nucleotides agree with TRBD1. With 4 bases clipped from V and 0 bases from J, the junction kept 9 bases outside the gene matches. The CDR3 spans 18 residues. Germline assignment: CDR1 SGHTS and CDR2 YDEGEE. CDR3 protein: CASSARTGQYSYNSPLHF. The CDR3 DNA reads TGTGCCAGCAGCGCCCGGACAGGGCAATACTCCTATAATTCACCCCTCCACTTT.

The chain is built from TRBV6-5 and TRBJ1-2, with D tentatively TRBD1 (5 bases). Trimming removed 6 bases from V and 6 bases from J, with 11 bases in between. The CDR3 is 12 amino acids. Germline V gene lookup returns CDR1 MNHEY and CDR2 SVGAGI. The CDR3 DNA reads TGTGCCAGCAGGCGCGACAGAGATGGCTACACCTTC. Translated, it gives CASRRDRDGYTF.

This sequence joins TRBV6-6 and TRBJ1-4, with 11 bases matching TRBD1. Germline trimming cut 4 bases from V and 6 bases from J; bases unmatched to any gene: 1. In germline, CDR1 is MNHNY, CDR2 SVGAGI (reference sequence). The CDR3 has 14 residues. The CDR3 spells CASSWTGGDEKLFF. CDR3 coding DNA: TGTGCCAGCAGTTGGACAGGGGGCGATGAAAAACTGTTTTTT.

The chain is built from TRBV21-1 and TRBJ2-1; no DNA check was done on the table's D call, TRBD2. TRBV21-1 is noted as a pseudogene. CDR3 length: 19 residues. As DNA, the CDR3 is TGTGCCAGCACCCCTAGAGGAAACCCATTGGGCTGGGGGGTCAATGAGCAGTTCTTC. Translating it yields CASTPRGNPLGWGVNEQFF.

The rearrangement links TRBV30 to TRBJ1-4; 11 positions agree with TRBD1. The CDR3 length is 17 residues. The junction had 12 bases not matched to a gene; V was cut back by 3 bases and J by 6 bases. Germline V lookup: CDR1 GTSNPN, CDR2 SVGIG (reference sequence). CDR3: CAWRLDRGPIVDEKLFF. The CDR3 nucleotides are TGTGCCTGGAGATTGGACAGGGGGCCTATCGTCGATGAAAAACTGTTTTTT.